The source of this T cell receptor (delta chain) is a study of γδ T cells in repeated Plasmodium falciparum infection. Vgamma9/Vdelta2+ and Vdelta2-negative gammadelta T cells were flow-sorted from PBMC for bulk sequencing. In its sample, this clone was seen many times. TCRdb lists the protein of a much larger clone for this DNA, which differs at residue 7, so this is likely a read error; the protein given here is translated from the DNA itself. TCRdb reanalysed the multiplex PCR reads with CATT. Among roughly 90,000 delta-chain clones listed, 0.8% to 1% were seen once. V lost 3 bases and J lost 0, with 19 bases in between. The CDR3 contains 17 residues. CDR1 and CDR2 (germline): GEAIGNYY, EKD.

This sequence joins TRDV2 and TRDJ1, with D possibly TRDD1 on 5 matching bases. Matching the DNA to germline supplied the J gene, which TCRdb does not give. The receptor comes from a pool of human donors (malaria-infected and uninfected, not separated). The sequencing sample was made of gamma-delta T cells from blood. DNA of the CDR3: TGTGCCTGTGACGAAATTAGTCCCCAACTCCACACCGATAAACTCATCTTT. As protein: CACDEISPQLHTDKLIF.